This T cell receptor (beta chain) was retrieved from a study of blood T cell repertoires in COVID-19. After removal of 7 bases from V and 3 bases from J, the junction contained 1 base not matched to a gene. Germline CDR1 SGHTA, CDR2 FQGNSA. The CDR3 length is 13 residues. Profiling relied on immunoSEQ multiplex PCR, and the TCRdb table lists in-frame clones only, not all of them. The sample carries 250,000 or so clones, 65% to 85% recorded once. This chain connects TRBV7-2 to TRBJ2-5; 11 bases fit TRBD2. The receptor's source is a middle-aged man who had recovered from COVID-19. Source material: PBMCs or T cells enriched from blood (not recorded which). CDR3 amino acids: CASKLAGEETQYF. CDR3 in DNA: TGTGCCAGCAAACTAGCGGGAGAAGAGACCCAGTACTTC.